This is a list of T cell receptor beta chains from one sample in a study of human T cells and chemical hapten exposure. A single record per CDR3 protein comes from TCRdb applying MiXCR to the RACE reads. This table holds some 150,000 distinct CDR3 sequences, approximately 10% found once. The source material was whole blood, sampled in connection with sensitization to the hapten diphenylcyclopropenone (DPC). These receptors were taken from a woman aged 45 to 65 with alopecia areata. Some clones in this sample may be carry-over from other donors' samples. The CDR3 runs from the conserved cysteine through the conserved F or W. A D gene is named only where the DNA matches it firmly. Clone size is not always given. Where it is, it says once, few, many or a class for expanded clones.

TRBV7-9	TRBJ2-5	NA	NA	TGTGCCAGCAGCTCAGATCGGTATTCGGGCGCCCAAGAGACCCAGTACTTC	CASSSDRYSGAQETQYF
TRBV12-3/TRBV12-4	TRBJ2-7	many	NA	TGTGCCAGCAGTTTAGTCCCAGTAGGCAAGCAGTACTTC	CASSLVPVGKQYF
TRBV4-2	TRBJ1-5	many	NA	TGTGCCAGCAGCCAAGGGGCAGGGAGGGGCAATCAGCCCCAGCATTTT	CASSQGAGRGNQPQHF
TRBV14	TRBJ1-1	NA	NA	TGTGCCAGCAGCCAAGATCTGGGGACCGAAGCTTTCTTT	CASSQDLGTEAFF
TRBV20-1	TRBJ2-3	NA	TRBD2	TGCAGTGCTAGAACTAGCGGGAGGTTGACAGATACGCAGTATTTT	CSARTSGRLTDTQYF
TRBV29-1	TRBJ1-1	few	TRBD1	TGCAGCGTGCCCATGACAGGGGGCGCGTTGGGCACTGAAGCTTTCTTT	CSVPMTGGALGTEAFF
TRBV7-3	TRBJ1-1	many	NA	TGTGCCAGCAGCCAGCCGGGCATGAACACTGAAGCTTTCTTT	CASSQPGMNTEAFF
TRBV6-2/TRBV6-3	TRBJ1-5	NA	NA	TGTGCCAGCAGCCGACAGGTTTTTAGCAATCAGCCCCAGCATTTT	CASSRQVFSNQPQHF
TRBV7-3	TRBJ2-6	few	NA	TGTGCCAGCAGCTTACCTTCAGGGAATTTCGCCGGGGCCAACGTCCTGACTTTC	CASSLPSGNFAGANVLTF
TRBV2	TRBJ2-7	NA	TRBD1	TGTGCCAGCAGTGAAGGAGGGGGCGCGCTGGATGGGCAGTACTTC	CASSEGGGALDGQYF
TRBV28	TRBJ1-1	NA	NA	TGTGCCAGCAGGATCCCAGGAGCTCTGAACACTGAAGCTTTCTTT	CASRIPGALNTEAFF
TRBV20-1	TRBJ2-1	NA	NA	TGCAGTGCTGCGCCCGGGACTGGTTACAATGAGCAGTTCTTC	CSAAPGTGYNEQFF
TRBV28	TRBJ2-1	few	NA	TGTGCCAGCAGTCCCCCAGCTTACAATGAGCAGTTCTTC	CASSPPAYNEQFF
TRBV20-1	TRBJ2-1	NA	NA	TGCAGTGCTAGCTGGCGGGTCCACGCCTACAATGAGCAGTTCTTC	CSASWRVHAYNEQFF
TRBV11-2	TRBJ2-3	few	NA	TGTGCCAGCACCGAAGCCCCCCGGGGGGCTGCAGATACGCAGTATTTT	CASTEAPRGAADTQYF
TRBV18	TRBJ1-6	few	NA	TGTGCCAGCTCCTCCCCGGGGGTAGATTCACCCCTCCACTTT	CASSSPGVDSPLHF
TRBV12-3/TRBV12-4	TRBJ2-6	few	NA	TGTGCCAGCAGTTCTACAGGGTACGGGGCCAACGTCCTGACTTTC	CASSSTGYGANVLTF
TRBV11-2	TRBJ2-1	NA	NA	TGTGCCAGCAGCTTAGATACCCTCTGGGGTGAGCAGTTCTTC	CASSLDTLWGEQFF
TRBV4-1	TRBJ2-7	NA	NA	TGCGCCAGCAGCCATGAACAGGGAAACTACGAGCAGTACTTC	CASSHEQGNYEQYF
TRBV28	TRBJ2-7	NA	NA	TGTGCCAGCAGTCACAGGGGGGGCTCCTACAAGCAGTACTTC	CASSHRGGSYKQYF
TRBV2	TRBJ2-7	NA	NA	TGTGCCAGCAGTGACTACGAGCAGTACTTC	CASSDYEQYF